This TCR beta chain was sequenced for a study of blood T cell repertoires in COVID-19. As for the study in general: Spain, Italy and the United States supplied samples that represented acute and convalescent COVID-19.

Recruitment covered about two dozen US areas and drew participants whose ages spanned roughly 18 to 89 years. About this clone: In the same sample, other DNA sequences code for this CDR3.

Measured with immunoSEQ multiplex PCR; TCRdb has only the in-frame clones, and not every one. This sample has roughly 420,000 clones, with roughly 90% found just once. CDR1 and CDR2 from the germline V gene are MNHEY and SVGAGI. V trimming: 6 bases; J trimming: 3 bases; junction bases outside the gene matches: 1. This CDR3 is 13 amino acids long. The gene calls are TRBV6-5 and TRBJ2-1; 8 positions match TRBD1. The sample was PBMCs or T cells enriched from blood (not recorded which). The clonotype comes from a woman aged 30 to 39 with acute COVID-19. Written as DNA, the CDR3 is TGTGCCAGCAGCAGGGGGCTCTACAATGAGCAGTTCTTC. This sequence encodes CASSRGLYNEQFF.